This T cell receptor beta chain was observed in a study of shared clonotypes between healthy human individuals. Measured with immunoSEQ multiplex PCR; TCRdb has only the in-frame clones, and not every one. The sample holds under 1,100,000 clones, 65% to 80% seen once. The authors divided CD4+ cells into CD45RA+ naive and CD45RA-negative memory subsets. The sample taken for sequencing was memory CD4+ T cells sorted from blood. Subset here: CD45RA-negative fraction. The clonotype originates from a man in his late teens or twenties in good health.

Written as DNA, the CDR3 is TGTGCCAGCAGCTTTGATCTGATGGCAGGCCCGTACAATGAGCAGTTCTTC. Its translation is CASSFDLMAGPYNEQFF. This rearrangement joins TRBV7-2 to TRBJ2-1; no clear D. Looked up from germline, CDR1 is SGHTA and CDR2 is FQGNSA. The V end was cut by 3 bases, the J end by 4 bases, with 19 bases between. The CDR3 is 17 amino acids.